These 30 T cell receptor beta chains came from one sample sequenced in a study of cytomegalovirus exposure and HLA in healthy donors. Amplification used 60 Vbeta primers and 13 Jbeta primers. The data were produced by immunoSEQ multiplex PCR, yet TCRdb's version contains in-frame clones alone and is incomplete. The sample yields some 120,000 clones, about 80% seen once. The sample consisted of PBMCs. The receptor set was obtained from a middle-aged man in good health and CMV-seronegative.

The genes are TRBV5-4 and TRBJ2-5; perhaps TRBD2 as D (5 bases). CDR3 length: 13 amino acids. V lost 4 bases and J 2 bases, leaving 9 bases between the germline ends. CDR1 and CDR2 from the germline V gene are SGHNT and YYREEE (reference sequence). The CDR3, as DNA: TGTGCCAGCAGCCAAGGGAGACAAGAGACCCAGTACTTC. Translated, it gives CASSQGRQETQYF.

V usage is TRBV28 and J usage is TRBJ1-5, with a possible D match to TRBD1 (5 bases). Trimming pared 5 bases from V and 4 bases from J, leaving 9 bases between. In germline, CDR1 is MDHEN, CDR2 SYDVKM. This CDR3 is 13 amino acids long. The CDR3 DNA is TGTGCCAGCAGTGGACACCCTAATCAGCCCCAGCATTTT. The encoded protein is CASSGHPNQPQHF.

V gene TRBV10-3 combines with J gene TRBJ2-5, with 11 bases aligning to TRBD1. With V trimmed by 6 bases and J by 3 bases, 0 bases remained unmatched. Germline values: CDR1 ENHRY, CDR2 SYGVKD. This CDR3 spans 13 amino acids. CDR3 bases: TGTGCCATCAGGGGACAGGGGGAAGAGACCCAGTACTTC. This gives the protein CAIRGQGEETQYF.

The chain has TRBV28 and TRBJ1-2; the match to TRBD1 covers 8 bases. The junction had 11 bases not matched to a gene; V was cut back by 4 bases and J by 4 bases. This CDR3 is built from 16 residues. Looked up from germline, CDR1 is MDHEN and CDR2 is SYDVKM. In nucleotides, the CDR3 is TGTGCCAGCAGTTACTCGGACAGGGTAGGTCCCTATGGCTACACCTTC. This codes for CASSYSDRVGPYGYTF.

This clone showed up just a few times. This CDR3 is CASSEYFYEQFF. In DNA form, the CDR3 reads TGTGCCAGCAGTGAATACTTCTATGAGCAGTTCTTC. The rearrangement joins TRBV2 to TRBJ2-1; the D is unclear. Trimming cost V 2 bases and J 8 bases, with 7 bases left between them. The germline CDR1 and CDR2 sequences are SNHLY and FYNNEI. The CDR3 covers 12 residues. Full variable domain (missing parts from reference TRBV2 and TRBJ2-1): EPEVTQTPSHQVTQMGQEVILRCVPISNHLYFYWYRQILGQKVEFLVSFYNNEISEKSEIFDDQFSVERPDGSNFTLKIRSTKLEDSAMYFCASSEYFYEQFFGPGTRLTVL.

The V call is TRBV5-4, the J call TRBJ2-7; TRBD1 agrees at 10 bases. Germline V CDR1 and CDR2: SGHNT, YYREEE (reference sequence). The CDR3 runs to 13 residues. J gave up 4 bases and V 7 bases, and 5 bases lay outside the gene matches. CDR3 amino acids: CASGRDRGYEQYF. CDR3 DNA: TGTGCCAGCGGCAGGGACAGGGGTTACGAGCAGTACTTC.

This chain connects TRBV5-6 to TRBJ2-7; D might be TRBD2 (6 bases). This CDR3 comprises 15 residues. Germline assignment: CDR1 SGHDT and CDR2 YYEEEE. Trimming cost V 2 bases and J 5 bases, with 17 bases left between them. As DNA, the CDR3 is TGTGCCAGCAGCTTCGGACTAAACCCTCGGGACGAGCAGTACTTC. Translated: CASSFGLNPRDEQYF.

CDR3 amino acids: CASSLDPGAAYEQYF. The CDR3 DNA reads TGTGCCAGCAGCTTGGATCCGGGAGCAGCCTACGAGCAGTACTTC. The V and J genes are TRBV5-6 and TRBJ2-7; D might be TRBD2 (6 bases). This CDR3 is 15 amino acids long. Trimming removed 0 bases from V and 2 bases from J, with 12 bases in between. CDR1 and CDR2 from the germline V gene are SGHDT and YYEEEE.

The J gene is TRBJ1-2, the V gene TRBV7-2, with D possibly matching TRBD1 (6 bases). The CDR3 spans 14 residues. With 7 bases removed from V and 10 bases from J, the gap between germline ends came to 22 bases. CDR1 is SGHTA and CDR2 is FQGNSA in the germline V gene. This CDR3 reads CASTIKGQRNFYTF. In nucleotides, the CDR3 is TGTGCCAGCACCATTAAAGGACAGAGAAACTTCTACACCTTC.

The chain links TRBV7-3 to TRBJ2-3, with 9 bases lining up with TRBD2. The CDR3 has 18 residues. From germline, CDR1 is SGHTA and CDR2 FQGTGA. V shed 1 base and J 1 base; nucleotides not matched to a gene: 9. The CDR3 loop is CASSLRPSGTLGTDTQYF. The CDR3 nucleotides are TGTGCCAGCAGCTTAAGGCCTAGCGGGACTCTAGGCACAGATACGCAGTATTTT.

This rearrangement joins TRBV13 to TRBJ2-6; perhaps TRBD1 as D (6 bases). The germline V gene encodes CDR1 PRHDT and CDR2 FYEKMQ (reference sequence). V was pared by 0 bases and J by 2 bases, with 8 bases between. The CDR3 has 16 residues. Here the CDR3 reads CASSLGNRAGANVLTF. CDR3 coding DNA: TGTGCCAGCAGCTTAGGCAACAGGGCTGGGGCCAACGTCCTGACTTTC.

Here the CDR3 reads CASSVAPLAGDSYNEQFF. CDR3 bases: TGTGCCAGCAGCGTAGCCCCCCTAGCGGGCGATTCATACAATGAGCAGTTCTTC. The chain recombines TRBV9 with TRBJ2-1; 8 bases fit TRBD2. The V gene's germline CDR1 is SGDLS and CDR2 YYNGEE. The CDR3 totals 18 residues. The J segment lost 4 bases and the V segment lost 0 bases, leaving 12 bases of the junction unmatched.

V gene TRBV7-2 combines with J gene TRBJ1-5; 9 bases align to TRBD1. Trimming at V came to 3 bases and at J to 1 base, leaving 7 bases not matched to a gene. Germline loops: CDR1 SGHTA, CDR2 FQGNSA. The CDR3 loop spans 17 amino acids. CDR3 DNA sequence: TGTGCCAGCAGCTTCGGGACAGGGTTTTGGAGCAATCAGCCCCAGCATTTT. Its translation is CASSFGTGFWSNQPQHF.

The gene calls are TRBV5-8 and TRBJ2-2; D is possibly TRBD2 (5 bases). The CDR3 has 15 residues. Trimming pared 1 base from V and 2 bases from J, leaving 9 bases between. The germline V gene encodes CDR1 SGHTS and CDR2 YDEGEE. CDR3 nucleotide sequence: TGTGCCAGCAGCTTGTACGGAGGTAACACCGGGGAGCTGTTTTTT. Translation: CASSLYGGNTGELFF.

V and J are TRBV27 and TRBJ2-7, with TRBD1 matching over 7 bases. This CDR3 is built from 14 residues. Germline-derived CDR1 and CDR2 are MNHEY and SMNVEV (reference sequence). V lost 5 bases and J lost 2; bases outside the gene matches: 6. This CDR3 is CASSPRTGTYEQYF. CDR3 nucleotides: TGTGCCAGCAGTCCTAGGACAGGCACCTACGAGCAGTACTTC.

The J gene is TRBJ2-3, the V gene TRBV28; weak D call: TRBD2 (6 bases). Trimming removed 3 bases at V and 1 base at J, with 11 bases between. CDR1 and CDR2 (germline): MDHEN, SYDVKM. The CDR3 runs to 15 residues. The CDR3 sequence: CASSFGGSGTDTQYF. The CDR3, as DNA: TGTGCCAGCAGTTTTGGGGGGAGTGGCACAGATACGCAGTATTTT.

This clone came up a few times. The chain has TRBV19 and TRBJ1-2, with TRBD1 matching over 11 bases. J was trimmed by 6 bases and V by 7 bases; bases with no gene match: 4. The CDR3 extends over 13 amino acids. Germline CDR1 is LNHDA and CDR2 is SQIVND (reference sequence). CDR3 protein: CASNPGQGDGYTF. The CDR3 bases are TGTGCCAGTAATCCGGGACAGGGGGATGGCTACACCTTC.

The CDR3 nucleotides read TGTGCCAGCAGTTCTCCCAAGGGACTAGGGGCCTACGAGCAGTACTTC. Its protein product is CASSSPKGLGAYEQYF. The chain carries TRBV27 and TRBJ2-7, with 8 bases fitting TRBD2. The V gene's germline CDR1 is MNHEY and CDR2 SMNVEV (reference sequence). Losses at the gene ends were 4 bases for V and 2 bases for J; bases not matched to a gene: 10. This CDR3 has 16 amino acids.

V and J are TRBV5-5 and TRBJ1-1, with 7 bases matching TRBD1. Losses at the gene ends were 1 base for V and 9 bases for J; bases not matched to a gene: 6. Germline V gene lookup returns CDR1 SGHKS and CDR2 YYEKEE (reference sequence). CDR3 length: 13 residues. CDR3 sequence: CASSLPQGSKAFF. Here the CDR3 DNA reads TGTGCCAGCAGCTTGCCACAGGGGTCCAAAGCTTTCTTT. Looking up the rest from reference TRBV5-5 and TRBJ1-1 gives the full variable domain: DAGVTQSPTHLIKTRGQQVTLRCSPISGHKSVSWYQQVLGQGPQFIFQYYEKEERGRGNFPDRFSARQFPNYSSELNVNALLLGDSALYLCASSLPQGSKAFFGQGTRLTVV.

The rearrangement links TRBV30 to TRBJ2-3; TRBD2 agrees at 14 bases. CDR3 length equals 17 residues. V was clipped by 2 bases and J by 1 base; unmatched bases: 5. Per germline, CDR1 GTSNPN and CDR2 SVGIG (reference sequence). The CDR3 DNA follows: TGTGCCTGGAGTCCGGGACTAGCGGGGGCCGGCACAGATACGCAGTATTTT. This encodes CAWSPGLAGAGTDTQYF.

The sample holds a few counts of this clone. The chain links TRBV7-9 to TRBJ1-2; possible D gene TRBD1, 6 bases. Per germline, CDR1 SEHNR and CDR2 FQNEAQ (reference sequence). V was trimmed by 5 bases and J by 7 bases, leaving 17 bases between them. CDR3 size: 14 residues. CDR3 sequence: CASSPGQPTLGYTF. As DNA, the CDR3 is TGTGCCAGCAGCCCCGGACAGCCGACACTTGGCTACACCTTC.

A single count supports this clone. The chain employs TRBV5-6 and TRBJ2-3; D gene unclear. Germline V lookup: CDR1 SGHDT, CDR2 YYEEEE. V was shortened by 0 bases and J by 6 bases, with 5 bases between the two germline ends. The CDR3 runs to 12 residues. In DNA, the CDR3 is TGTGCCAGCAGCTTGGGTCTGGATACGCAGTATTTT. Translation gives CASSLGLDTQYF.

The chain recombines TRBV28 with TRBJ1-1; the match to TRBD1 covers 8 bases. The CDR3 runs to 13 residues. J gave up 11 bases and V 5 bases, and 10 bases lay outside the gene matches. Germline CDR1 MDHEN, CDR2 SYDVKM. CDR3 DNA sequence: TGTGCCAGCAGTATCGGACAGGGAGACTGGGCTTTCTTT. It encodes CASSIGQGDWAFF.

This chain links TRBV5-1 with TRBJ2-7, with TRBD1 identical over 9 bases. The CDR3 has 15 residues. From germline, CDR1 is SGHRS and CDR2 YFSETQ. V shed 3 bases, J shed 4 bases, and the junction held 8 bases outside the gene matches. The CDR3 bases are TGCGCCAGCAGCTCTCTACCGGGACAGGGTTACGAGCAGTACTTC. It is translated as CASSSLPGQGYEQYF.

The chain has TRBV19 and TRBJ1-3; D is possibly TRBD1 (5 bases). Germline lookup yields CDR1 LNHDA and CDR2 SQIVND (reference sequence). Trimming took off 5 bases at V and 1 base at J, with 9 bases between the two ends. The CDR3 runs 14 residues. CDR3 in amino acids: CASSSDSSGNTIYF. The CDR3 coding sequence is TGTGCCAGTAGTTCCGACAGTTCTGGAAACACCATATATTTT.

The chain recombines TRBV5-6 with TRBJ1-6; D gene ambiguous. V lost 4 bases, J lost 0 bases, and 11 bases lay in between. The CDR3 is made up of 16 amino acids. Germline loops: CDR1 SGHDT, CDR2 YYEEEE. CDR3 amino acids: CASSPPGSSYNSPLHF. The CDR3 coding sequence is TGTGCCAGCAGCCCTCCCGGGAGCTCCTATAATTCACCCCTCCACTTT.

This clone was seen a handful of times. V gene TRBV18 combines with J gene TRBJ2-1; D gene ambiguous. Trimming cost V 2 bases and J 4 bases, with 15 bases left between them. The CDR3 has 16 amino acids. Germline CDR1 reads KGHSH; CDR2 reads LQKENI. This CDR3 reads CASSPFANLEYNEQFF. Written as DNA, the CDR3 is TGTGCCAGCTCACCATTTGCTAACCTTGAGTACAATGAGCAGTTCTTC.

The J gene is TRBJ2-5, the V gene TRBV19, with TRBD1 matching over 8 bases. The germline V gene has CDR1 LNHDA and CDR2 SQIVND (reference sequence). Losses at the gene ends were 9 bases for V and 9 bases for J; bases not matched to a gene: 12. The CDR3 is 13 amino acids. The CDR3 loop is CASSGTGRAAQYF. The CDR3 DNA reads as TGTGCCAGCTCCGGGACAGGAAGAGCGGCCCAGTACTTC.

The rearrangement links TRBV7-8 to TRBJ2-1; 7 bases agree with TRBD2. The CDR3 consists of 16 residues. Germline-derived CDR1 and CDR2 are SGHVS and FQNEAQ. V was pared by 8 bases and J by 7 bases, with 17 bases of the junction left unmatched. The CDR3 DNA follows: TGTGCCAGCCACGTTCTTGGGGCGGGAGCTGGTAATGAGCAGTTCTTC. Protein: CASHVLGAGAGNEQFF.

The chain has TRBV10-3 and TRBJ2-7, with 7 bases fitting TRBD2. CDR3 length: 12 amino acids. Germline trimming cut 10 bases from V and 3 bases from J; bases unmatched to any gene: 6. Germline loops: CDR1 ENHRY, CDR2 SYGVKD. The CDR3 region has the DNA TGTGCCACCGCGGGAGAGCTCTACGAGCAGTACTTC. Amino acids: CATAGELYEQYF.